This T cell receptor beta chain emerged from a study of shared clonotypes between healthy human individuals. Profiling relied on immunoSEQ multiplex PCR, and the TCRdb table lists in-frame clones only, not all of them. The table lists about 2.3 million clones, less than 95% of them singletons. CDR3 length: 14 amino acids. Germline V gene lookup returns CDR1 SNHLY and CDR2 FYNNEI. The J segment lost 4 bases and the V segment lost 6 bases, leaving 4 bases of the junction unmatched. The J gene is TRBJ2-3, the V gene TRBV2, with 10 bases matching TRBD2. This receptor was identified in a man between 18 and 35 years old in good health. Some clones in this sample may be carry-over from other donors' samples. Sequencing used naive CD4+ T cells from PBMCs. The sample's subset: CD45RA+ positively selected. This chain's CDR3 is CASRLAGEADTQYF. CDR3 DNA sequence: TGTGCCAGCAGGCTAGCGGGAGAGGCAGATACGCAGTATTTT.